The rows below give T cell receptor beta chains drawn from one sample of a study of T cell repertoires in cytomegalovirus infection. Using its own MiXCR run on the reads, TCRdb lists one record per CDR3 protein. The table lists about 310,000 distinct CDR3 sequences, about a sixth of them singletons. The specimen was PBMCs. The receptors come from a human donor in good health (CMV status not recorded). Some clones in this sample may be carry-over from other donors' samples. Each CDR3 is given with its conserved first and last residue. A D gene is named only where the DNA matches it firmly. Part of the rows lack a size; the others show once, few, many or a class for expanded clones.

>TRBJ2-2|TRBD2|-|TRBV4-1
CASSQASGATGELFF
TGCGCCAGCAGCCAGGCTAGCGGCGCCACCGGGGAGCTGTTTTTT
>TRBJ2-7|TRBD2|many|TRBV7-9
CASSTPGLGNYEQYF
TGTGCCAGCAGTACACCGGGACTAGGCAACTACGAGCAGTACTTC
>TRBJ1-1|-|-|TRBV6-5
CASSYSMGTGLTEAFF
TGTGCCAGCAGTTACTCGATGGGCACAGGGTTAACTGAAGCTTTCTTT
>TRBJ2-2|-|many|TRBV7-8
CASSRAYANTGELFF
TGTGCCAGCAGTCGGGCATACGCGAACACCGGGGAGCTGTTTTTT
>TRBJ1-2|-|-|TRBV7-6
CASSLVAHTPTNDGYTF
TGTGCCAGCAGCTTAGTTGCGCACACTCCGACGAACGATGGCTACACCTTC
>TRBJ1-6|-|few|TRBV19
CASTGMGNSPLHF
TGTGCCAGTACAGGGATGGGTAATTCACCCCTCCACTTT
>TRBJ2-5|-|few|TRBV18
CASSPGVQETQYF
TGTGCCAGCTCGCCAGGGGTTCAAGAGACCCAGTACTTC
>TRBJ1-1|TRBD1|many|TRBV7-9
CASSKGGDPTEAFF
TGTGCCAGCAGTAAAGGGGGCGATCCCACTGAAGCTTTCTTT
>TRBJ1-5|-|-|TRBV6-1
CASSDQPQHF
TGTGCCAGCAGTGATCAGCCCCAGCATTTT
>TRBJ2-5|TRBD1|many|TRBV7-2
CASSSWGTGLQTQYF
TGTGCCAGCAGCTCCTGGGGGACAGGTCTCCAGACCCAGTACTTC
>TRBJ2-1|TRBD2|-|TRBV5-8
CAGWGLAGYNEQFF
TGTGCCGGATGGGGGCTAGCGGGATACAATGAGCAGTTCTTC
>TRBJ1-2|-|-|TRBV28
CASSLPGQRPDYGYTF
TGTGCCAGCAGTTTACCCGGACAGAGACCAGACTATGGCTACACCTTC
>TRBJ1-5|-|many|TRBV19
CASTISHGQPQHF
TGTGCCAGTACTATTTCTCATGGCCAGCCCCAGCATTTT
>TRBJ2-1|-|many|TRBV11-2
CASSLDPVSAYNEQFF
TGTGCCAGCAGCTTAGACCCCGTCTCCGCCTACAATGAGCAGTTCTTC
>TRBJ1-2|-|few|TRBV5-6
CASRRGLLANYGYTF
TGTGCCAGCAGGCGAGGACTGCTAGCTAACTATGGCTACACCTTC
>TRBJ1-1|-|few|TRBV7-2
CASSLWGDENEAFF
TGTGCCAGCAGCTTATGGGGAGACGAAAACGAAGCTTTCTTT
>TRBJ1-2|TRBD1|many|TRBV28
CASSRTGGYTMVQQYGYTF
TGTGCCAGCAGTCGGACAGGGGGCTACACAATGGTTCAGCAGTATGGCTACACCTTC
>TRBJ1-2|-|-|TRBV5-1
CASSLALGNYGYTF
TGCGCCAGCAGCTTGGCCTTAGGGAACTATGGCTACACCTTC
>TRBJ1-2|-|many|TRBV12-3/TRBV12-4
CASRGGGQNYGYTF
TGTGCCAGCAGGGGGGGAGGACAGAACTATGGCTACACCTTC
>TRBJ2-7|-|-|TRBV12-3/TRBV12-4
CASSFGTPKKDYEQYF
TGTGCCAGCAGTTTTGGGACACCTAAAAAAGATTACGAGCAGTACTTC
>TRBJ1-5|TRBD1|many|TRBV10-3
CAISPRDRGTDSNQPQHF
TGTGCCATCAGCCCCCGGGACAGGGGGACCGATAGCAATCAGCCCCAGCATTTT
>TRBJ1-5|TRBD1|-|TRBV12-3/TRBV12-4
CASSLYVLGGSNQPQHF
TGTGCCAGCAGTTTATATGTATTAGGGGGCAGCAATCAGCCCCAGCATTTT
>TRBJ2-7|TRBD1|many|TRBV7-2
CASSSTGQSSSYEQYF
TGTGCCAGCAGCTCGACGGGACAGTCCAGCTCCTACGAGCAGTACTTC
>TRBJ2-1|-|many|TRBV11-2
CASSQGLSNEQFF
TGTGCCAGCAGCCAGGGACTTTCTAATGAGCAGTTCTTC
>TRBJ2-1|-|few|TRBV12-3/TRBV12-4
CASSLAEGAYNEQFF
TGTGCCAGCAGTTTAGCGGAGGGAGCCTACAATGAGCAGTTCTTC
>TRBJ1-1|-|many|TRBV7-2
CASSLTSDGEEAFF
TGTGCCAGCAGCTTAACATCGGACGGTGAAGAAGCTTTCTTT
>TRBJ2-5|TRBD2|many|TRBV7-6
CASSPVAGGKETQYF
TGTGCCAGCAGTCCAGTAGCGGGGGGGAAAGAGACCCAGTACTTC
>TRBJ1-1|-|-|TRBV10-3
CAISEGVLGGRNTEAFF
TGTGCCATCAGTGAGGGGGTACTCGGGGGAAGAAACACTGAAGCTTTCTTT
>TRBJ2-2|-|many|TRBV7-6
CASSAGTGELFF
TGTGCCAGCAGCGCGGGGACCGGGGAGCTGTTTTTT
>TRBJ1-2|-|-|TRBV7-9
CASSLALYDGYTF
TGTGCCAGCAGCTTAGCTCTTTACGATGGCTACACCTTC
>TRBJ2-1|-|many|TRBV6-2/TRBV6-3
CASRDMAGEQFF
TGTGCCAGCAGAGATATGGCAGGTGAGCAGTTCTTC
>TRBJ2-7|-|many|TRBV7-8
CASSRARDRSEQYF
TGTGCCAGCAGTAGGGCCAGGGATAGATCCGAGCAGTACTTC
>TRBJ1-1|-|many|TRBV12-3/TRBV12-4
CASSLRVNTEAFF
TGTGCCAGCAGTCTTCGGGTGAACACTGAAGCTTTCTTT
>TRBJ2-3|TRBD2|many|TRBV7-2
CASSLSGAPDTQYF
TGTGCCAGCAGCTTAAGCGGGGCCCCAGATACGCAGTATTTT
>TRBJ2-1|-|-|TRBV20-1
CSARGTDSIYNEQFF
TGCAGTGCTAGAGGTACGGACAGCATCTACAATGAGCAGTTCTTC
>TRBJ2-4|-|-|TRBV28
CASSLNGNIQYF
TGTGCCAGCAGTTTGAACGGAAACATTCAGTACTTC
>TRBJ1-5|TRBD1|-|TRBV7-2
CASSSRGGRGQPNQPQHF
TGTGCCAGCAGCTCCCGAGGGGGCAGGGGGCAACCAAATCAGCCCCAGCATTTT
>TRBJ1-1|-|many|TRBV12-3/TRBV12-4
CASRYEGEAFF
TGTGCCAGCAGGTATGAGGGGGAAGCTTTCTTT
>TRBJ1-1|-|-|TRBV11-2
CASSLVKGSSTEAFF
TGTGCCAGCAGCTTAGTGAAGGGGAGTAGCACTGAAGCTTTCTTT
>TRBJ2-2|-|many|TRBV7-2
CASSLVLVTGELFF
TGTGCCAGCAGCTTAGTACTAGTTACCGGGGAGCTGTTTTTT
>TRBJ2-2|-|-|TRBV10-3
CAISRGENTGELFF
TGTGCCATCAGTCGGGGAGAGAACACCGGGGAGCTGTTTTTT
>TRBJ2-1|-|-|TRBV7-9
CASSLLRVHNNEQFF
TGTGCCAGCAGCTTACTGCGGGTACACAACAATGAGCAGTTCTTC
>TRBJ2-5|TRBD1|few|TRBV29-1
CSVESRQGRETQYF
TGCAGCGTTGAATCGCGACAGGGACGGGAGACCCAGTACTTC
>TRBJ2-5|-|-|TRBV20-1
CSANQETQYF
TGCAGTGCTAACCAAGAGACCCAGTACTTC
>TRBJ1-5|TRBD1|few|TRBV7-8
CASSARTGSNQPQHF
TGTGCCAGCAGCGCCCGGACAGGGAGCAATCAGCCCCAGCATTTT
>TRBJ2-2|TRBD2|many|TRBV7-6
CASSLLAGDGELFF
TGTGCCAGCAGCTTACTAGCGGGGGACGGGGAGCTGTTTTTT
>TRBJ2-6|TRBD1|-|TRBV12-3/TRBV12-4
CASSGQGYSGANVLTF
TGTGCCAGCAGTGGACAGGGCTACTCTGGGGCCAACGTCCTGACTTTC
>TRBJ2-7|TRBD1|few|TRBV11-2
CASSSDRFYEQYF
TGTGCCAGCAGCTCGGACAGGTTCTACGAGCAGTACTTC
>TRBJ1-3|-|-|TRBV18
CASSPEQGSGNTIYF
TGTGCCAGCTCACCGGAACAGGGATCCGGAAACACCATATATTTT